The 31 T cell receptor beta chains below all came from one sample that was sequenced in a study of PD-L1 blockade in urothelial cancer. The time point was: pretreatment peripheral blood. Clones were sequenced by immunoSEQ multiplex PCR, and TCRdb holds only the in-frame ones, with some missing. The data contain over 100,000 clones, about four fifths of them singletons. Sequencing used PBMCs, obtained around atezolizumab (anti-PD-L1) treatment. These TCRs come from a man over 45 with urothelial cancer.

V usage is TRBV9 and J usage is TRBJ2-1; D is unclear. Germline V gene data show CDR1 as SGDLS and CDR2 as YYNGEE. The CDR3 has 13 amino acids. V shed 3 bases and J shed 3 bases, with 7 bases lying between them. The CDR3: CASSAQDYNEQFF. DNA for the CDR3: TGTGCCAGCAGCGCCCAGGACTACAATGAGCAGTTCTTC.

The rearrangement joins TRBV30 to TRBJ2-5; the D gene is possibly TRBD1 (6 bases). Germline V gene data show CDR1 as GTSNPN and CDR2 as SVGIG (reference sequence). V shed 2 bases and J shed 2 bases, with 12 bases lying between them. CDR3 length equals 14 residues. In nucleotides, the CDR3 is TGTGCCTGGAGTTCACGGCAGGGGCAAGAGACCCAGTACTTC. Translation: CAWSSRQGQETQYF.

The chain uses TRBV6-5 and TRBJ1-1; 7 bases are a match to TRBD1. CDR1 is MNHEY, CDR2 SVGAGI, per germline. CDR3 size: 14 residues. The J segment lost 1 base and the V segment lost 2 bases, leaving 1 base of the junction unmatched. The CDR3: CASSYDRANTEAFF. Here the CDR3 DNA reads TGTGCCAGCAGTTACGACAGGGCGAACACTGAAGCTTTCTTT.

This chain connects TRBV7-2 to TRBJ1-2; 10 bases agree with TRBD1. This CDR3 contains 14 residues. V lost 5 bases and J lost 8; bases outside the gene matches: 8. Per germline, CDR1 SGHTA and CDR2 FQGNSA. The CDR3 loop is CASSLRDRGGGYTF. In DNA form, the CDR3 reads TGTGCCAGCAGCCTCCGGGACAGGGGTGGCGGCTACACCTTC.

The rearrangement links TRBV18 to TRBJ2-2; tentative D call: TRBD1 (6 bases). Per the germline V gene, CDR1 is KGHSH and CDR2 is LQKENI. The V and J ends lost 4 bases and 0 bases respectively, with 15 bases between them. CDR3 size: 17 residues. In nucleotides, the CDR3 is TGTGCCAGCTCACGGAATATACGGACAGCGAACACCGGGGAGCTGTTTTTT. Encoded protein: CASSRNIRTANTGELFF.

The CDR3 DNA sequence: TGCGCCAGCAGCCGGTTGGCACAGGGGGATGGCGGAAACACCATATATTTT. It codes for CASSRLAQGDGGNTIYF. The chain joins TRBV5-1 to TRBJ1-3, with TRBD1 matching 8 bases. There are 17 residues in the CDR3. Germline V lookup: CDR1 SGHRS, CDR2 YFSETQ. V shed 4 bases, J shed 4 bases, and the junction held 13 bases outside the gene matches.

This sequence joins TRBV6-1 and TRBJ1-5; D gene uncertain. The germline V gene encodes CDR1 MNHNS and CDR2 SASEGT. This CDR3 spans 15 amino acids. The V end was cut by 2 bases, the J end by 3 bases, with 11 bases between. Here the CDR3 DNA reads TGTGCCAGCAGTGAACGGAGCAGTCTCAATCAGCCCCAGCATTTT. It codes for CASSERSSLNQPQHF.

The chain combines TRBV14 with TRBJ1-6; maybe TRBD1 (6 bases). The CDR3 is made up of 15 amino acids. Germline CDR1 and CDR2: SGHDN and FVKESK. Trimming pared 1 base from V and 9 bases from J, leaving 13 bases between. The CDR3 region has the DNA TGTGCCAGCAGCCAAGTCTCCAGGGGAACTTCACCCCTCCACTTT. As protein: CASSQVSRGTSPLHF.

CDR3 sequence: CASSQSQGVVDEKLFF. The CDR3 DNA reads as TGCGCCAGCAGCCAGTCACAGGGGGTGGTAGATGAAAAACTGTTTTTT. The V gene is TRBV4-1, the J gene TRBJ1-4, with 8 positions matching TRBD1. V lost 3 bases to trimming and J lost 6 bases; unmatched junction nucleotides: 9. This CDR3 has 16 residues. Per germline, CDR1 MGHRA and CDR2 YSYEKL.

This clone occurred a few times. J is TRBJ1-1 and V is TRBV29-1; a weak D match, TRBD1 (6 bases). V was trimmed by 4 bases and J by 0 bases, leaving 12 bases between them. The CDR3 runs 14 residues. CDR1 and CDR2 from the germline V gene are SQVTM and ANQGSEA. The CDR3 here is CSVVTGLMNTEAFF. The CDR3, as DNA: TGCAGCGTTGTAACAGGGTTGATGAACACTGAAGCTTTCTTT.

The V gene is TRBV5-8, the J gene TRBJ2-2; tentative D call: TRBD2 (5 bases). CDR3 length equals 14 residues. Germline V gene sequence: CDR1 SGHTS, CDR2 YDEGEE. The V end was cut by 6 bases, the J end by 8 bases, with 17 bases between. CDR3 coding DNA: TGTGCCAGCATCCGGACGGTAGCGACGGGGGAGCTGTTTTTT. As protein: CASIRTVATGELFF.

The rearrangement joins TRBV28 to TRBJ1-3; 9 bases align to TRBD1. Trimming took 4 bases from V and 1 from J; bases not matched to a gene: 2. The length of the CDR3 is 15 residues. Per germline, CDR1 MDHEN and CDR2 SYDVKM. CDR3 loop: CASSYRGRSGNTIYF. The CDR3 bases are TGTGCCAGCAGTTACAGGGGGCGTTCTGGAAACACCATATATTTT.

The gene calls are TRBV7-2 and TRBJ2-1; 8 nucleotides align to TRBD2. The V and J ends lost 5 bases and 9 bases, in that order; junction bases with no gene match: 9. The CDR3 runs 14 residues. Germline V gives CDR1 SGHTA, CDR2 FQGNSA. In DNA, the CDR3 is TGTGCCAGCAGCCTTGGACTAGCCTCCTTTGAGCAGTTCTTC. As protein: CASSLGLASFEQFF.

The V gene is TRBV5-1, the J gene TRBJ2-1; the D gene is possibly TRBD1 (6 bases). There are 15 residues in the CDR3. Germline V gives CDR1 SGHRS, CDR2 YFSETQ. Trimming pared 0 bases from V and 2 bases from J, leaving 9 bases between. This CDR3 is CASSLGGGTYNEQFF. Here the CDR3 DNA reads TGCGCCAGCAGCTTGGGAGGGGGTACCTACAATGAGCAGTTCTTC.

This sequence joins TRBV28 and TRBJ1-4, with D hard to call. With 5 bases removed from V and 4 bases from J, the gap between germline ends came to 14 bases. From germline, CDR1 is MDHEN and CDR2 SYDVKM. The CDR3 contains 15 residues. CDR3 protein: CASSLPGIRNEKLFF. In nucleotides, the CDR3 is TGTGCCAGCAGTCTACCGGGGATCCGTAATGAAAAACTGTTTTTT.

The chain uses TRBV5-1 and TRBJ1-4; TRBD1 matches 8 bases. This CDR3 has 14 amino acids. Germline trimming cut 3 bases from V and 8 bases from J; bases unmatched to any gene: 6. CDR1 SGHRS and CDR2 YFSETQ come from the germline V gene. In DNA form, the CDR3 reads TGCGCCAGCAGCTCAGGGGGCAGCAAAGAAAAACTGTTTTTT. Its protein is CASSSGGSKEKLFF.

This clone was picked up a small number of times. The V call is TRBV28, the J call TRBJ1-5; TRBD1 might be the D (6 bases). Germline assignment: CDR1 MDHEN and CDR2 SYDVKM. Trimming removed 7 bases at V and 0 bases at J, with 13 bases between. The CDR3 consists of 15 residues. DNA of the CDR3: TGTGCCAGCATTGTACAGGGCCATAGCAATCAGCCCCAGCATTTT. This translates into CASIVQGHSNQPQHF.

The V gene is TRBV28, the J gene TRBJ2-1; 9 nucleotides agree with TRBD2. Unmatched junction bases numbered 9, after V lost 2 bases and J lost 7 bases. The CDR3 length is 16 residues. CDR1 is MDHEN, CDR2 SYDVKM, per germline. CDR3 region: CASSLAGGPLFNEQFF. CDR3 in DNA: TGTGCCAGCAGTTTAGCGGGAGGGCCCCTCTTTAATGAGCAGTTCTTC. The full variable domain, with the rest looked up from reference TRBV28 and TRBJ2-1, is DVKVTQSSRYLVKRTGEKVFLECVQDMDHENMFWYRQDPGLGLRLIYFSYDVKMKEKGDIPEGYSVSREKKERFSLILESASTNQTSMYLCASSLAGGPLFNEQFFGPGTRLTVL.

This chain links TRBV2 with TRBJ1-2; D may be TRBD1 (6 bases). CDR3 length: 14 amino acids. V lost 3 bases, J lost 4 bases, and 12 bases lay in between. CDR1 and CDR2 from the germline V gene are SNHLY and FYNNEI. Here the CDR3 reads CASSDGRGGYGYTF. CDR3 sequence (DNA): TGTGCCAGCAGTGACGGCAGGGGCGGCTATGGCTACACCTTC.

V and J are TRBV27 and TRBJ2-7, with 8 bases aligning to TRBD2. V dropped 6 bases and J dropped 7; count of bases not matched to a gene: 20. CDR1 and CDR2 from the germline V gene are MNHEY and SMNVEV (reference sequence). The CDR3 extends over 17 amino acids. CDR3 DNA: TGTGCCAGCAGCCCAAAAGGGGCAGGGACTAGGGTGAGTGAGCAGTACTTC. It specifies CASSPKGAGTRVSEQYF.

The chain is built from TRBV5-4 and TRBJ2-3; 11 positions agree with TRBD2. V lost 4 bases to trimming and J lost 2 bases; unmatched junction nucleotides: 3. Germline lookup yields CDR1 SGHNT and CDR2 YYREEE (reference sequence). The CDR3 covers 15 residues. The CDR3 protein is CASSHSGRDTDTQYF. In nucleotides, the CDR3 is TGTGCCAGCAGCCATAGCGGGAGGGACACAGATACGCAGTATTTT. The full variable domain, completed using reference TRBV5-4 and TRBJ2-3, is ETGVTQSPTHLIKTRGQQVTLRCSSQSGHNTVSWYQQALGQGPQFIFQYYREEENGRGNFPPRFSGLQFPNYSSELNVNALELDDSALYLCASSHSGRDTDTQYFGPGTRLTVL.

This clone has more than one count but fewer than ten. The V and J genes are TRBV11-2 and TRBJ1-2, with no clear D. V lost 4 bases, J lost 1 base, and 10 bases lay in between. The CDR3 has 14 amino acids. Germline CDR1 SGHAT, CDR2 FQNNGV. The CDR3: CASSSRGHNYGYTF. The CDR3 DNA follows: TGTGCCAGCAGCTCCCGAGGCCATAACTATGGCTACACCTTC.

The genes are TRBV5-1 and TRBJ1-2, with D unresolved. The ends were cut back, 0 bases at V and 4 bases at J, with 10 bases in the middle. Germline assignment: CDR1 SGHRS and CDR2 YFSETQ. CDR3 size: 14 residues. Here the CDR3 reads CASSLAEASYGYTF. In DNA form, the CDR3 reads TGCGCCAGCAGCTTGGCAGAAGCTAGCTATGGCTACACCTTC.

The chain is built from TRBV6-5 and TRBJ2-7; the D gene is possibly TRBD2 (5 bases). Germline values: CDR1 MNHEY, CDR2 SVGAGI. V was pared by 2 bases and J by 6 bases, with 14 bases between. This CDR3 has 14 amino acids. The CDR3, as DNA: TGTGCCAGCAGTTACGATACGGCGGGTGTCGAGCAGTACTTC. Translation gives CASSYDTAGVEQYF.

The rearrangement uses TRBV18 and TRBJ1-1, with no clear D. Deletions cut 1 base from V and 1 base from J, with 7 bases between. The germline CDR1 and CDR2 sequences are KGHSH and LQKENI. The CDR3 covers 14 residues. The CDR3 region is CASSPLRENTEAFF. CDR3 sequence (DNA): TGTGCCAGCTCACCACTCCGGGAGAACACTGAAGCTTTCTTT.

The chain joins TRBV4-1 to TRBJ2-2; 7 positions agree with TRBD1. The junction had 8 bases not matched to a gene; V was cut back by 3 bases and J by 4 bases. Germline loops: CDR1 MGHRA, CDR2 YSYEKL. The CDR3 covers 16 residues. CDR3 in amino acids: CASSQTTQGPTGELFF. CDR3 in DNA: TGCGCCAGCAGCCAGACAACACAGGGGCCCACCGGGGAGCTGTTTTTT.

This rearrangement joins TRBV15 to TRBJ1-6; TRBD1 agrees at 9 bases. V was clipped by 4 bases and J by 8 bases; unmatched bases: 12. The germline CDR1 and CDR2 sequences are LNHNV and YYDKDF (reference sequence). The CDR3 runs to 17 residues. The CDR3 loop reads CATSTRTGEGWYSPLHF. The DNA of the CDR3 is TGTGCCACCAGCACCCGGACAGGGGAGGGTTGGTATTCACCCCTCCACTTT.

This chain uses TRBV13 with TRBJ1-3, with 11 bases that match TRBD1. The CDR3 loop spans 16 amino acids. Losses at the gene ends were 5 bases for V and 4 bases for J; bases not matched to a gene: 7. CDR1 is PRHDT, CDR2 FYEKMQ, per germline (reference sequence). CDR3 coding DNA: TGTGCCAGCAGCAACCGGGACAGGGGGTCCGGAAACACCATATATTTT. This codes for CASSNRDRGSGNTIYF.

CDR3 protein: CASSVLGLAGGFEQFF. CDR3 DNA sequence: TGTGCCAGCAGCGTACTAGGACTAGCGGGAGGTTTCGAGCAGTTCTTC. The genes are TRBV9 and TRBJ2-1; 14 bases fit TRBD2. Germline V gene sequence: CDR1 SGDLS, CDR2 YYNGEE. CDR3 size: 16 residues. The junction had 7 bases not matched to a gene; V was cut back by 1 base and J by 10 bases.

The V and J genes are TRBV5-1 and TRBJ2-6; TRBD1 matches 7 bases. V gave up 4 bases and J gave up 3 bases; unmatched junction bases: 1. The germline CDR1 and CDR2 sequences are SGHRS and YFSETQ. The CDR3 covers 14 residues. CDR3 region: CASSPGGGANVLTF. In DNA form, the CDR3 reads TGCGCCAGCAGCCCAGGGGGTGGGGCCAACGTCCTGACTTTC.

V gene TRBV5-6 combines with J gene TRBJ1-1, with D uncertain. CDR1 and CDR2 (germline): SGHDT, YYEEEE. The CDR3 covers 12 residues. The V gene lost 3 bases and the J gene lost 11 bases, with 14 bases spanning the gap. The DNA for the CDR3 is TGTGCCAGCAGCTGGGATTCCGGGGATGCTTTCTTT. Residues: CASSWDSGDAFF.